A few counts support the clone carrying this T cell receptor (beta chain). Its cognate antigen is unknown. As to treatment: skin biopsy from PPD injection site in Mantoux-positive individual. TCR cDNA received a 3' ligated oligonucleotide that carried a UMI. Skin biopsies came from PPD injection sites in Mantoux-positive individuals. Input was roughly 1 to 1,100 ng of DNase-treated total RNA without cell sorting. The record originates from a study of naive and memory T cell subsets. Regarding the study as a whole: TCR transcript changes with activation or differentiation may affect this RNA method.

Trimming pared 3 bases from V and 4 bases from J, leaving 15 bases between. Germline CDR1 SNHLY, CDR2 FYNNEI. The CDR3 spans 15 residues. Four PCR rounds used nested alpha and beta constant region primers plus the SP2 primer. Via MiXCR, TCRdb re-called the UMI-ligation and nested PCR reads, giving one row per CDR3 protein. The sample has tens of thousands of distinct CDR3 sequences, approximately 9.9% seen once. The source is an adult in good health. Material: skin, obtained from a tuberculin skin test site. The chain carries TRBV2 and TRBJ1-2, with a possible D match to TRBD1 (5 bases). CDR3 sequence: CASSDFRGTLYGYTF. CDR3 sequence (DNA): TGTGCCAGCAGTGATTTCAGAGGGACTCTCTATGGCTACACCTTC.